Reported below is one TCR beta chain. The treatment: oral pan-JAK inhibitor, 5-10 mg twice daily. Specimens obtained from alopecia areata patients comprised lesional scalp punch biopsies and peripheral blood. Reverse transcription of extracted RNA yielded cDNA, which provided the sequencing template. Method: immunoSEQ multiplex PCR; TCRdb's copy keeps in-frame clones and lacks some. The sample yields about 140,000 clones, roughly 52% seen once. This CDR3 has 13 residues. CDR1 and CDR2 (germline): SGHRS, YFSETQ. Trimming removed 2 bases from V and 2 bases from J, with 8 bases in between. This record belongs to a study of CD8+ T cells in alopecia areata.

This TCR came from a human donor with alopecia areata. Sequencing was performed on CD8+ T cells sorted from blood, taken at week 4, from a patient treated with tofacitinib. The V call is TRBV5-1, the J call TRBJ2-7, with no clear D. CDR3 sequence reads: CASSFGQPYEQYF. For the CDR3, the DNA is TGCGCCAGCAGCTTCGGTCAACCCTACGAGCAGTACTTC.